The 12 T cell receptor beta chains presented below share a single source sample, sequenced in a study of blood T cell repertoires in COVID-19. The table came from immunoSEQ multiplex PCR; TCRdb's copy has only in-frame clones and leaves some out. The profile shows tens of thousands of clones, about 90% of them singletons. Material: peripheral blood. These receptors were taken from a human donor in a cohort sampled during active COVID-19.

The rearrangement uses TRBV6-1 and TRBJ2-5; the D is unclear. The CDR3 totals 14 residues. Germline loops: CDR1 MNHNS, CDR2 SASEGT. V dropped 1 base and J dropped 1 base, with 7 bases sitting between them. CDR3 loop: CASSEVASQETQYF. DNA of the CDR3: TGTGCCAGCAGTGAAGTTGCCAGCCAAGAGACCCAGTACTTC.

The genes are TRBV7-6 and TRBJ2-7; the D gene is possibly TRBD2 (5 bases). Germline V gene data show CDR1 as SGHVS and CDR2 as FNYEAQ. V gave up 5 bases and J gave up 3 bases, with 14 bases separating them. The CDR3 runs 14 residues. CDR3 residues: CASSPRGQNYEQYF. The CDR3 coding sequence is TGTGCCAGCAGCCCCAGAGGGCAGAACTACGAGCAGTACTTC.

The rearrangement uses TRBV18 and TRBJ1-1; weak D call: TRBD1 (6 bases). Per germline, CDR1 KGHSH and CDR2 LQKENI. The CDR3 totals 13 residues. V was trimmed by 2 bases and J by 10 bases, leaving 14 bases between them. CDR3 region: CASSPTGRVRAFF. CDR3 nucleotides: TGTGCCAGCTCACCAACAGGGAGGGTTCGAGCTTTCTTT.

The chain employs TRBV28 and TRBJ2-7; the match to TRBD1 covers 8 bases. Germline CDR1 and CDR2: MDHEN and SYDVKM. V was pared by 4 bases and J by 1 base, with 9 bases of the junction left unmatched. The CDR3 contains 16 residues. The CDR3 sequence: CASSWSFRTGSYEQYF. DNA for the CDR3: TGTGCCAGCAGTTGGTCCTTCCGGACAGGGTCCTACGAGCAGTACTTC.

The chain is built from TRBV7-3 and TRBJ2-2; D uncertain. V gave up 2 bases and J gave up 6 bases, with 7 bases separating them. The CDR3 loop spans 13 amino acids. Per the germline V gene, CDR1 is SGHTA and CDR2 is FQGTGA. CDR3 protein: CASSLGPAGELFF. DNA for the CDR3: TGTGCCAGCAGCTTAGGGCCAGCCGGGGAGCTGTTTTTT.

The chain joins TRBV3-1 (or the pseudogene TRBV3-2) to TRBJ1-4, with D maybe TRBD1 (6 bases). Germline V gives CDR1 LGHDT, CDR2 YNNKEL (reference sequence). Trimming removed 7 bases from V and 3 bases from J, with 12 bases in between. This CDR3 is built from 14 residues. The CDR3 nucleotides are TGTGCCAGCACGCAGGGGTTCCCTAATGAAAAACTGTTTTTT. This gives the protein CASTQGFPNEKLFF.

This clone appeared a single time. V gene TRBV19 combines with J gene TRBJ2-4, with D hard to call. The germline gives CDR1 LNHDA, CDR2 SQIVND (reference sequence). The V gene lost 1 base and the J gene lost 6 bases, with 7 bases spanning the gap. This CDR3 is 13 amino acids long. The CDR3 bases are TGTGCCAGTAGTATAGGGCCGTTAAACATTCAGTACTTC. It translates to CASSIGPLNIQYF.

The chain has TRBV6-6 and TRBJ2-7, with D maybe TRBD2 (6 bases). Germline CDR1 MNHNY, CDR2 SVGAGI (reference sequence). The V and J ends lost 2 bases and 2 bases respectively, with 13 bases between them. This CDR3 region has 15 residues. The CDR3 bases are TGTGCCAGCAGTTACGGAGCGGGCCTAGCCTACGAGCAGTACTTC. This encodes CASSYGAGLAYEQYF.

This chain joins TRBV28 and TRBJ2-5, with 9 bases identical to TRBD2. Trimming took 7 bases from V and 4 from J; bases not matched to a gene: 13. Germline values: CDR1 MDHEN, CDR2 SYDVKM. The CDR3 sequence is 16 residues long. The CDR3 loop is CASTFRRGSGRETQYF. The CDR3 DNA follows: TGTGCCAGCACCTTCCGCAGGGGTAGCGGGAGAGAGACCCAGTACTTC. The variable domain in full, completed from reference TRBV28 and TRBJ2-5, reads DVKVTQSSRYLVKRTGEKVFLECVQDMDHENMFWYRQDPGLGLRLIYFSYDVKMKEKGDIPEGYSVSREKKERFSLILESASTNQTSMYLCASTFRRGSGRETQYFGPGTRLLVL.

The chain is built from TRBV5-8 and TRBJ2-7, with a possible D match to TRBD2 (5 bases). CDR1 SGHTS and CDR2 YDEGEE come from the germline V gene. Trimming cost V 7 bases and J 0 bases, with 17 bases left between them. The CDR3 spans 15 residues. The CDR3 protein is CASQSLTGSSYEQYF. Here the CDR3 DNA reads TGTGCCAGCCAGAGCTTGACGGGGAGCTCCTACGAGCAGTACTTC.

This clone was counted a single time. The V gene is TRBV27, the J gene TRBJ2-1; 11 nucleotides line up with TRBD2. CDR1 is MNHEY, CDR2 SMNVEV, per germline (reference sequence). The J segment lost 0 bases and the V segment lost 7 bases, leaving 5 bases of the junction unmatched. The CDR3 runs 16 residues. In DNA, the CDR3 is TGTGCCAGCACTCAACTAGCGGGAGTCTCCTACAATGAGCAGTTCTTC. Its translation is CASTQLAGVSYNEQFF.

The rearrangement links TRBV6-1 to TRBJ2-3; TRBD2 matches 10 bases. Germline CDR1 and CDR2: MNHNS and SASEGT. V shed 4 bases and J 2 bases; nucleotides not matched to a gene: 6. CDR3 size: 16 residues. In DNA form, the CDR3 reads TGTGCCAGCAGTGTGAGCGGGAGGGGGGCCACAGATACGCAGTATTTT. It yields the protein CASSVSGRGATDTQYF.